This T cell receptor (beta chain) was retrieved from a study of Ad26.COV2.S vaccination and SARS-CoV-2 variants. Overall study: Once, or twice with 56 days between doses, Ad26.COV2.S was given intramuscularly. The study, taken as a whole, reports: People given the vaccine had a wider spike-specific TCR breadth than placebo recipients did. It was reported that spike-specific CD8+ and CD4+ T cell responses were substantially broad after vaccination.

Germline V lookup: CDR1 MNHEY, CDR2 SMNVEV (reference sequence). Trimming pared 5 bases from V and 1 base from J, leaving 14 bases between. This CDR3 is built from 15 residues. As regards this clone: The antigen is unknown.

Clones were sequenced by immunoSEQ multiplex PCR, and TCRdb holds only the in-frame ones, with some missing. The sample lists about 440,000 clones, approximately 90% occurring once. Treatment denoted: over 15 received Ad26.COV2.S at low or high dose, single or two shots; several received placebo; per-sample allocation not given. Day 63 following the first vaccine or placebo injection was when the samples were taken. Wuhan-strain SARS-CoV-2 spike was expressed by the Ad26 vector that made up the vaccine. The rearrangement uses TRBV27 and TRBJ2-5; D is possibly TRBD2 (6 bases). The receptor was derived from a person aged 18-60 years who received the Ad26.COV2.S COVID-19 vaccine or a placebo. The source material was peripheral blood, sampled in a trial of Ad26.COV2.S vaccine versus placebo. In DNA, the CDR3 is TGTGCCAGCAGTGCAAACGGGGGACCCCAAGAGACCCAGTACTTC. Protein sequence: CASSANGGPQETQYF.